This T cell receptor beta chain appears in the sequencing data of a study of CD8 T cells in Susac syndrome. When the RNA was reverse transcribed, random hexamers were used with an input of about 0.5 to 1 ug. Across 54 Vbeta and 13 Jbeta, TCR beta CDR3 was amplified with immunoSEQ multiplex PCR. Using its own MiXCR run on the immunoSEQ multiplex PCR reads, TCRdb lists one record per CDR3 protein. There are under 200,000 distinct CDR3 sequences in the sample; roughly 92% occur only once, and 0.1% lies in the top ten. Negative isolation was applied to CD8+ and CD4+ T cells, and FACS enrichment was applied to TEMRA cells. From germline, CDR1 is SQVTM and CDR2 ANQGSEA. V lost 7 bases to trimming and J lost 5 bases; unmatched junction nucleotides: 6. The CDR3 is 13 amino acids.

V and J are TRBV29-1 and TRBJ1-5; 9 bases are shared with TRBD1. The specimen was CD4+ T cells from PBMCs. The receptor was derived from a human donor in good health. This CDR3 reads CSAAGDRDQPQHF. CDR3 nucleotides: TGCAGCGCCGCCGGGGACAGGGATCAGCCCCAGCATTTT.